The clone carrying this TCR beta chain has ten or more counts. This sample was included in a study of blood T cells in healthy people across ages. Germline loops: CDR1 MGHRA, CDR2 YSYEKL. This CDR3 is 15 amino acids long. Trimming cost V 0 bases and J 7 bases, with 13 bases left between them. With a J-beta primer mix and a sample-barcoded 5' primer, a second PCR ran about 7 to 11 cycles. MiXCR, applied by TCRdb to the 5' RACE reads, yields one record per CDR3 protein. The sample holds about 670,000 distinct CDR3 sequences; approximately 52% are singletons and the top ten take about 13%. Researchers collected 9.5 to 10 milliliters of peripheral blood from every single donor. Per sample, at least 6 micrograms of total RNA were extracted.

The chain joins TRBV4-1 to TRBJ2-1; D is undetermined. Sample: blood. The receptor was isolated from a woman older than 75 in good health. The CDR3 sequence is CASSQDPGLANEQFF. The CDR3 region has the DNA TGCGCCAGCAGCCAAGATCCAGGCTTAGCTAATGAGCAGTTCTTC.